This TCR beta chain is drawn from a study of beta chain features in type 1 diabetes. CD45RO/CCR7/CD25/CD127/CD95/CD27 staining was used to isolate CD4+ naive, central memory, regulatory and stem cell-like memory cells by sorting. Expressed TCRB transcripts were sequenced because the entire RNA isolate underwent reverse transcription. About 3.5 million reads per sample on average were obtained from naive, central memory and regulatory T cell samples. Sequenced by immunoSEQ multiplex PCR; TCRdb stores in-frame clones only, minus some. Among over 350,000 clones, approximately 16% were seen once, and the ten largest hold approximately 0.02%. Sequences were obtained from naive CD4+ T cells from blood. This sequence originates from a woman aged 18-29 years in good health.

The CDR3 reads CAWSRSGVRPQYF. In nucleotides, the CDR3 is TGTGCCTGGAGCAGAAGCGGCGTAAGGCCCCAGTACTTC. The chain uses TRBV30 and TRBJ2-5; D possibly corresponds to TRBD2 (5 bases). V was shortened by 3 bases and J by 9 bases, with 17 bases between the two germline ends. From germline, CDR1 is GTSNPN and CDR2 SVGIG (reference sequence). The CDR3 runs to 13 residues.